Listed here are 20 T cell receptor beta chains from one sample, sequenced in a study of response to subunit inactivated influenza vaccine. TCRdb reanalysed the RT-PCR reads using MiXCR and keeps one entry per CDR3 protein. This sample yields approximately 500,000 distinct CDR3 sequences, of which under 30% are seen a single time; under 3.5% belongs to the top ten. A further study also used this sample, focusing on T cells expressing NK-cell markers. According to that study: Beta-chain TCR cDNA was generated via 5'RACE template switching with UMIs.

The material sequenced was CD4+ T cells sorted from PBMCs, taken about 11 days after vaccination. The receptors derive from a man in his fifties or sixties who received an inactivated influenza vaccine.

This clonotype was recorded a few times. The chain links TRBV29-1 to TRBJ2-5, with TRBD1 matching 7 bases. This CDR3 spans 14 amino acids. Germline values: CDR1 SQVTM, CDR2 ANQGSEA. V shed 7 bases, J shed 2 bases, and the junction held 10 bases outside the gene matches. CDR3 protein: CSANRGTVQETQYF. The CDR3 DNA is TGCAGCGCAAACCGAGGGACAGTACAAGAGACCCAGTACTTC. Drawing the rest from reference TRBV29-1 and TRBJ2-5, the complete variable domain is SAVISQKPSRDICQRGTSLTIQCQVDSQVTMMFWYRQQPGQSLTLIATANQGSEATYESGFVIDKFPISRPNLTFSTLTVSNMSPEDSSIYLCSANRGTVQETQYFGPGTRLLVL.

The chain combines TRBV12-3 or TRBV12-4 with TRBJ1-4; D call uncertain. The CDR3 loop spans 12 amino acids. V shed 4 bases and J shed 11 bases, with 11 bases lying between them. The CDR3 sequence: CASSSLPYKLFF. For the CDR3, the DNA is TGTGCCAGCAGTTCCCTCCCGTATAAACTGTTTTTT.

The chain combines TRBV5-8 with TRBJ1-1, with 8 bases fitting TRBD1. Germline values: CDR1 SGHTS, CDR2 YDEGEE. The CDR3 runs 15 residues. V lost 4 bases, J lost 0 bases, and 5 bases stayed unmatched. This chain's CDR3 is CASSPGQGLNTEAFF. The CDR3 DNA follows: TGTGCCAGCAGCCCTGGACAGGGCTTGAACACTGAAGCTTTCTTT.

This clonotype has at least ten counts. The J gene is TRBJ1-1, the V gene TRBV29-1; unclear D gene. The ends were cut back, 7 bases at V and 0 bases at J, with 9 bases in the middle. Germline-derived CDR1 and CDR2 are SQVTM and ANQGSEA. The CDR3 has 12 residues. CDR3 protein: CSAVRVNTEAFF. The CDR3 nucleotides are TGCAGCGCCGTACGTGTGAACACTGAAGCTTTCTTT.

J is TRBJ2-7 and V is TRBV7-2, with TRBD2 matching 11 bases. This CDR3 spans 16 amino acids. Trimming cost V 1 base and J 4 bases; bases outside gene matches: 6. Germline-derived CDR1 and CDR2 are SGHTA and FQGNSA. The CDR3 sequence is CASSLGGSGRGYEQYF. In DNA, the CDR3 is TGTGCCAGCAGCTTAGGGGGTAGCGGGAGGGGGTACGAGCAGTACTTC. Filled out from reference TRBV7-2 and TRBJ2-7, the complete variable domain reads GAGVSQSPSNKVTEKGKDVELRCDPISGHTALYWYRQSLGQGLEFLIYFQGNSAPDKSGLPSDRFSAERTGGSVSTLTIQRTQQEDSAVYLCASSLGGSGRGYEQYFGPGTRLTVT.

This rearrangement joins TRBV28 to TRBJ2-7; TRBD1 or TRBD2 may be the D gene (6 bases each). Germline V gene sequence: CDR1 MDHEN, CDR2 SYDVKM. The CDR3 has 17 amino acids. Trimming took 5 bases from V and 0 from J, leaving 20 bases between them. The CDR3 region is CASSRMGGTLSSYEQYF. CDR3 bases: TGTGCCAGCAGTCGGATGGGCGGGACACTGAGCTCCTACGAGCAGTACTTC.

This clonotype has only a few counts. The V gene is TRBV6-2 or TRBV6-3, the J gene TRBJ2-7; no clear D gene. CDR1 MNHEY and CDR2 SVGEGT come from the germline V gene. V lost 8 bases, J lost 2 bases, and 13 bases lay in between. CDR3 length equals 13 residues. CDR3 residues: CASGSRSPYEQYF. For the CDR3, the DNA is TGTGCCAGCGGCTCAAGGTCCCCCTACGAGCAGTACTTC.

V usage is TRBV12-3 or TRBV12-4 and J usage is TRBJ2-3; 7 bases fit TRBD2. The CDR3 is 13 amino acids. The V segment lost 5 bases and the J segment 8 bases; nucleotides outside the gene matches: 7. The CDR3 region is CASSAREVSTQYF. The CDR3, as DNA: TGTGCCAGCAGTGCCCGGGAGGTATCTACGCAGTATTTT.

The chain links TRBV19 to TRBJ1-1, with TRBD1 matching over 10 bases. The CDR3 has 14 amino acids. Germline CDR1 and CDR2: LNHDA and SQIVND (reference sequence). Trimming took 9 bases from V and 4 from J; bases not matched to a gene: 8. CDR3 nucleotide sequence: TGTGCCAGCGACAGGGGGCCCTCGAGCACTGAAGCTTTCTTT. Amino acid sequence: CASDRGPSSTEAFF.

V usage is TRBV5-1 and J usage is TRBJ2-5; D is possibly TRBD1 or TRBD2 (5 bases each). V was clipped by 4 bases and J by 5 bases, with 15 bases between them. This CDR3 has 14 amino acids. Germline V gene lookup returns CDR1 SGHRS and CDR2 YFSETQ. CDR3 loop: CASSRGRAGETQYF. CDR3 nucleotides: TGCGCCAGCAGCCGGGGCAGGGCAGGGGAGACCCAGTACTTC.

The rearrangement links TRBV29-1 to TRBJ2-3, with 8 bases matching TRBD2. The germline V gene has CDR1 SQVTM and CDR2 ANQGSEA. After removal of 5 bases from V and 3 bases from J, the junction contained 1 base not matched to a gene. This CDR3 is 12 amino acids long. CDR3 protein: CSVRGGTDTQYF. The CDR3 bases are TGCAGCGTTCGGGGGGGTACAGATACGCAGTATTTT.

This clonotype appeared a few times. The chain uses TRBV7-2 and TRBJ2-5, with unresolved D. From germline, CDR1 is SGHTA and CDR2 FQGNSA. V gave up 2 bases and J gave up 7 bases, with 8 bases separating them. The CDR3 is 12 residues long. Written as DNA, the CDR3 is TGTGCCAGCAGCTTAATAGTGGGGACCCAGTACTTC. This encodes CASSLIVGTQYF.

Many counts were recorded for this clonotype. V and J are TRBV7-2 and TRBJ2-1, with unresolved D. CDR3 size: 11 residues. Germline CDR1 reads SGHTA; CDR2 reads FQGNSA. Trimming left V 1 base short and J 8 bases short, with 3 bases between. This CDR3 reads CASSLVYEQFF. CDR3 in DNA: TGTGCCAGCAGCTTAGTCTATGAGCAGTTCTTC.

The chain recombines TRBV11-1 with TRBJ2-1, with no clear D. The V and J ends lost 5 bases and 2 bases respectively, with 13 bases between them. Germline V gene sequence: CDR1 SGHAT, CDR2 FQDESV (reference sequence). This CDR3 is built from 15 residues. This CDR3 is CASSVSPLAYNEQFF. The CDR3, as DNA: TGTGCCAGCAGCGTTTCCCCGTTGGCCTACAATGAGCAGTTCTTC.

This clonotype was found a few times. The CDR3 DNA is TGCGCCAGCAGCCAAGATGGGGGGTACCAAGAGACCCAGTACTTC. Translation gives CASSQDGGYQETQYF. The chain links TRBV4-1 to TRBJ2-5, with TRBD2 as a possible D gene (6 bases). The germline V gene has CDR1 MGHRA and CDR2 YSYEKL. V lost 0 bases to trimming and J lost 0 bases, with 8 bases between them. The CDR3 runs to 15 residues.

The rearrangement links TRBV7-9 to TRBJ2-1, with D possibly matching TRBD2 (7 bases). From germline, CDR1 is SEHNR and CDR2 FQNEAQ (reference sequence). The V gene lost 2 bases and the J gene lost 8 bases, with 10 bases spanning the gap. CDR3 length: 13 residues. Here the CDR3 DNA reads TGTGCCAGCAGCTTATCGGGGGGCGATGAGCAGTTCTTC. It is translated as CASSLSGGDEQFF.

In this sample, this clonotype turned up a few times. The rearrangement joins TRBV5-1 to TRBJ2-4, with no clear D. The V gene's germline CDR1 is SGHRS and CDR2 YFSETQ. This CDR3 is 16 amino acids long. With 0 bases removed from V and 0 bases from J, the gap between germline ends came to 10 bases. The CDR3 spells CASSLATTGAKNIQYF. The DNA for the CDR3 is TGCGCCAGCAGCTTGGCCACTACGGGAGCCAAAAACATTCAGTACTTC.

V is TRBV5-1 and J is TRBJ2-7; TRBD1 is a possible D gene (7 bases). The CDR3 covers 15 residues. In germline, CDR1 is SGHRS, CDR2 YFSETQ. V gave up 3 bases and J gave up 1 base, with 14 bases separating them. This chain's CDR3 is CASSSQGGRSYEQYF. As DNA, the CDR3 is TGCGCCAGCAGCTCGCAGGGGGGTCGATCCTACGAGCAGTACTTC.

In this sample, this clonotype turned up a few times. The chain employs TRBV20-1 and TRBJ2-1; a possible D gene is TRBD2 (5 bases). This CDR3 contains 12 residues. Trimming cost V 3 bases and J 4 bases, with 7 bases left between them. From germline, CDR1 is DFQATT and CDR2 SNEGSKA (reference sequence). The CDR3 spells CSARRVYNEQFF. CDR3 bases: TGCAGTGCTAGGAGGGTTTACAATGAGCAGTTCTTC.

The chain links TRBV6-1 to TRBJ2-2; 9 bases are shared with TRBD1. The V and J ends lost 6 bases and 0 bases, in that order; junction bases with no gene match: 5. This CDR3 contains 16 residues. In germline, CDR1 is MNHNS, CDR2 SASEGT. The CDR3 bases are TGTGCCAGCAGATGGGGACAGGGTGCGAACACCGGGGAGCTGTTTTTT. This gives the protein CASRWGQGANTGELFF.